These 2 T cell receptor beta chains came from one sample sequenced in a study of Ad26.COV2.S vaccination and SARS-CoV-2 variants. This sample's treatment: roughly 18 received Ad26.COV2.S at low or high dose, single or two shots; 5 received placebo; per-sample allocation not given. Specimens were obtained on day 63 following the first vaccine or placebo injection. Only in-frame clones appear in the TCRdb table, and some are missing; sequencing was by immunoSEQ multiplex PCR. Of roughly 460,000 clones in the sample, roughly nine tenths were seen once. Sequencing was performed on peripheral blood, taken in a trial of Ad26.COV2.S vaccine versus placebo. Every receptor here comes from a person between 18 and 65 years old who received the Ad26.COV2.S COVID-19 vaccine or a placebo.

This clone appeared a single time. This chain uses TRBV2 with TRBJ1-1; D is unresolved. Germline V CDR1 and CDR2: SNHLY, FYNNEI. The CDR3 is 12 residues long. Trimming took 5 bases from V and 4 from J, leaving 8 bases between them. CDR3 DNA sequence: TGTGCCAGCAGTCAGCGGGGCACTGAAGCTTTCTTT. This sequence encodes CASSQRGTEAFF.

CDR3 DNA sequence: TGTGCCAGCAGCCTAGAGCCCTCAAGGGGCTACGAGCAGTACTTC. Its translation: CASSLEPSRGYEQYF. The chain joins TRBV7-2 to TRBJ2-7; weak D call: TRBD1 (5 bases). V was shortened by 5 bases and J by 3 bases, with 17 bases between the two germline ends. The CDR3 length is 15 residues. The V gene's germline CDR1 is SGHTA and CDR2 FQGNSA.